The following is a TCR beta chain sequence with its context. What it recognizes is unknown. The data were produced by immunoSEQ multiplex PCR, yet TCRdb's version contains in-frame clones alone and is incomplete. The sample includes about 350,000 clones, 86% of them seen just once. Indicated treatment: around 19 received Ad26.COV2.S at low or high dose, single or two shots; 5 received placebo; per-sample allocation not given. Samples analyzed were those drawn on day 63 after the first vaccine or placebo injection. Cohort 1b enrolled adults aged 18-55 years in Boston. V lost 8 bases, J lost 7 bases, and 9 bases stayed unmatched. This CDR3 spans 14 amino acids. Germline CDR1 ENHRY, CDR2 SYGVKD. The sample comes from a study of Ad26.COV2.S vaccination and SARS-CoV-2 variants. General study findings and limits: Spike-specific CD8+ and CD4+ T cell responses reportedly showed substantial breadth after vaccination. Assessments of TCR breadth and depth may have underestimated the total T cell responses.

Sequences were derived from peripheral blood, sampled in a trial of Ad26.COV2.S vaccine versus placebo. The receptor was derived from a person aged 18-60 years who received the Ad26.COV2.S COVID-19 vaccine or a placebo. The chain has TRBV10-3 and TRBJ2-1; 9 bases map to TRBD1. CDR3: CAIEDRGLGNEQFF. The CDR3 DNA follows: TGTGCCATCGAGGACAGGGGCCTCGGGAATGAGCAGTTCTTC.